This T cell receptor beta chain emerged from a study of beta chain features in type 1 diabetes. Broader study findings: Shortening of TCRB CDR3s, moderate but significant, appeared in all four CD4+ subsets of Type 1 diabetes patients.

Germline V lookup: CDR1 LGHNA, CDR2 YNFKEQ. The CDR3 runs 14 residues. V was pared by 2 bases and J by 4 bases, with 12 bases between. This clone was picked up a small number of times. Its matching antigen is unknown. cDNA synthesis used the whole RNA isolate, giving expressed TCRB sequences. Sequenced by immunoSEQ multiplex PCR; TCRdb stores in-frame clones only, minus some. The data show roughly 150,000 clones, over 7.5% seen once. The receptor comes from a man between 18 and 29 years old in good health. The chain recombines TRBV4-2 with TRBJ2-7, with D hard to call. The sequencing sample was made of central memory CD4+ T cells from blood. The CDR3 sequence: CASSQSRREYEQYF. For the CDR3, the DNA is TGTGCCAGCAGCCAATCTAGGCGCGAGTACGAGCAGTACTTC.